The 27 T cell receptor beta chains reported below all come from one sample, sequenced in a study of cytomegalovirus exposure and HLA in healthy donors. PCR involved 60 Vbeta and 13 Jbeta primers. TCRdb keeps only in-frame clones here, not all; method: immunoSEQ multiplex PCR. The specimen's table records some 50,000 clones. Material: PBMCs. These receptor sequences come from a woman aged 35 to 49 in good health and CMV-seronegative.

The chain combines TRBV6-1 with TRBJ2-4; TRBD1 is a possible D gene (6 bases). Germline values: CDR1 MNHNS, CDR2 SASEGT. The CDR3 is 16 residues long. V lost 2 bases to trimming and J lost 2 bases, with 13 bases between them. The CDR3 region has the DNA TGTGCCAGCAGTGAACAGGACAGTTATTCCAAAAACATTCAGTACTTC. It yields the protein CASSEQDSYSKNIQYF.

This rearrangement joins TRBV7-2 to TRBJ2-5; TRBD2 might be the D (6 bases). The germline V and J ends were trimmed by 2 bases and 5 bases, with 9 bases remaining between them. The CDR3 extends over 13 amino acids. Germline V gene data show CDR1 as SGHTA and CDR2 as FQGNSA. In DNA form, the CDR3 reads TGTGCCAGCAGCTTAAGGAGGGCGGAGACCCAGTACTTC. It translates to CASSLRRAETQYF.

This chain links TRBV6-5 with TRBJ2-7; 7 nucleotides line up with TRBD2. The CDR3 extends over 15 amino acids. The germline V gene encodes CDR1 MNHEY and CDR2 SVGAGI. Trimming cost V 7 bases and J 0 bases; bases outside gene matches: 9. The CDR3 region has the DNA TGTGCCAGCACCCCCACTAGCGAAAGCTCCTACGAGCAGTACTTC. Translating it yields CASTPTSESSYEQYF.

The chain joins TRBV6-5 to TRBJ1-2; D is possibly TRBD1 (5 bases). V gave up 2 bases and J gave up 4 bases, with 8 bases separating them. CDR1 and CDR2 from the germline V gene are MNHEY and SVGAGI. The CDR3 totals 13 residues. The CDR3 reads CASSYKGLYGYTF. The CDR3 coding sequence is TGTGCCAGCAGTTACAAGGGACTCTATGGCTACACCTTC.

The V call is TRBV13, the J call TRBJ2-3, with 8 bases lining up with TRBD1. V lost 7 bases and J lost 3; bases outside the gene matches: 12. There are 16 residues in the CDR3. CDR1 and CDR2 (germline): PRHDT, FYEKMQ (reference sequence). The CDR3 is CASKLWTGTRTDTQYF. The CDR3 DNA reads TGTGCCAGCAAACTATGGACAGGGACAAGGACAGATACGCAGTATTTT. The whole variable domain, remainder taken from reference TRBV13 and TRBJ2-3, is AAGVIQSPRHLIKEKRETATLKCYPIPRHDTVYWYQQGPGQDPQFLISFYEKMQSDKGSIPDRFSAQQFSDYHSELNMSSLELGDSALYFCASKLWTGTRTDTQYFGPGTRLTVL.

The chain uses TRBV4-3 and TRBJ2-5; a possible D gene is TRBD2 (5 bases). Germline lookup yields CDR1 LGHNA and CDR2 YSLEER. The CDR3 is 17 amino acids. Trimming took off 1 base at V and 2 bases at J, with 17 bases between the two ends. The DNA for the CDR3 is TGCGCCAGCAGCCAAGGTAAGCGGCTGAGGGAACAAGAGACCCAGTACTTC. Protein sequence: CASSQGKRLREQETQYF.

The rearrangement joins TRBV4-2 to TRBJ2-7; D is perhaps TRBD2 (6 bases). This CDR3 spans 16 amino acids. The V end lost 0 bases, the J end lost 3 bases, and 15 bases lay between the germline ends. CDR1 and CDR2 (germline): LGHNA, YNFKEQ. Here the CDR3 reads CASSQDSGGDDYEQYF. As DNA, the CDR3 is TGTGCCAGCAGCCAAGATTCCGGCGGGGATGACTACGAGCAGTACTTC.

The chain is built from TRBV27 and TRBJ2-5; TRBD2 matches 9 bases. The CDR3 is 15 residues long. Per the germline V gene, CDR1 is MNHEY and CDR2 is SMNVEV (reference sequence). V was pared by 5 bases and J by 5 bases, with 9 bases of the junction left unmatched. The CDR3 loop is CASSITSGPRETQYF. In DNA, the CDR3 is TGTGCCAGCAGTATCACTAGCGGGCCCAGGGAGACCCAGTACTTC.

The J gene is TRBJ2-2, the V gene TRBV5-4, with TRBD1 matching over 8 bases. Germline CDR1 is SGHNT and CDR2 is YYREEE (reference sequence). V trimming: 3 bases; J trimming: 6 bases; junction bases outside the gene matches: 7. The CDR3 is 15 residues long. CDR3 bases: TGTGCCAGCAGCTCGGCAGGGGGCGGGTCCGGGGAGCTGTTTTTT. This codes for CASSSAGGGSGELFF.

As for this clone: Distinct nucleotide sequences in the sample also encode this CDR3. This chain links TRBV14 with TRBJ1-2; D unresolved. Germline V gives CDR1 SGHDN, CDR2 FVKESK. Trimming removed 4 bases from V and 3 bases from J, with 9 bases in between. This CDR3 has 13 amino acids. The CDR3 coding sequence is TGTGCCAGCAGCCCAAACATGGACTATGGCTACACCTTC. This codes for CASSPNMDYGYTF.

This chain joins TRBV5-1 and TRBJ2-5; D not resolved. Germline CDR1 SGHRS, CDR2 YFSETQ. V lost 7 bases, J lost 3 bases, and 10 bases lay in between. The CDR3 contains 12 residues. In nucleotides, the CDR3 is TGCGCCAGCGGTAATAGTAAAGAGACCCAGTACTTC. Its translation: CASGNSKETQYF. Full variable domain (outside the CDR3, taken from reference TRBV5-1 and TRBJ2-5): KAGVTQTPRYLIKTRGQQVTLSCSPISGHRSVSWYQQTPGQGLQFLFEYFSETQRNKGNFPGRFSGRQFSNSRSEMNVSTLELGDSALYLCASGNSKETQYFGPGTRLLVL.

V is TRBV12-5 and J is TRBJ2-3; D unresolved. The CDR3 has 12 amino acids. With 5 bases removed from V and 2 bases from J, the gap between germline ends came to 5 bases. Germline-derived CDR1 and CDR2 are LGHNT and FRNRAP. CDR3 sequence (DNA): TGTGCTAGTGGTCCAAACACAGATACGCAGTATTTT. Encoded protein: CASGPNTDTQYF.

The CDR3 sequence is CAWGTGGGNEQFF. The CDR3 nucleotides read TGTGCCTGGGGGACAGGGGGAGGTAATGAGCAGTTCTTC. V is TRBV30 and J is TRBJ2-1; 11 positions match TRBD1. Germline lookup yields CDR1 GTSNPN and CDR2 SVGIG (reference sequence). This CDR3 is 13 amino acids long. The junction had 4 bases not matched to a gene; V was cut back by 5 bases and J by 7 bases.

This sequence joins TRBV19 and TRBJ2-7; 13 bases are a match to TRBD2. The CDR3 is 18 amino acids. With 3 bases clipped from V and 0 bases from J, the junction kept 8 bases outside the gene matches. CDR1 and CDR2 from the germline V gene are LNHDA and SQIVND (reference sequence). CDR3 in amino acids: CASSIRTSGSGVSYEQYF. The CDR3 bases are TGTGCCAGTAGTATCCGGACTAGCGGGAGTGGGGTCTCCTACGAGCAGTACTTC.

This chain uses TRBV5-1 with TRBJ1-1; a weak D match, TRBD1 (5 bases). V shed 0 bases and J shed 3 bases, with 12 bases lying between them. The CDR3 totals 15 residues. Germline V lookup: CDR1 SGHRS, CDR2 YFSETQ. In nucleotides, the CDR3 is TGCGCCAGCAGCTTGGCCGCAGGGCTGGACACTGAAGCTTTCTTT. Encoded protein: CASSLAAGLDTEAFF. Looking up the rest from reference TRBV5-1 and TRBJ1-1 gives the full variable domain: KAGVTQTPRYLIKTRGQQVTLSCSPISGHRSVSWYQQTPGQGLQFLFEYFSETQRNKGNFPGRFSGRQFSNSRSEMNVSTLELGDSALYLCASSLAAGLDTEAFFGQGTRLTVV.

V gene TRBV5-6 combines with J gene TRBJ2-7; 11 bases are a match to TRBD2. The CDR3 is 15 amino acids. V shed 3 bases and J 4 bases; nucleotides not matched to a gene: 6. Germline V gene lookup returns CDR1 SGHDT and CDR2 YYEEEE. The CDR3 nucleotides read TGTGCCAGCAGCTCACCGACTAGCGGGAAATACGAGCAGTACTTC. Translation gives CASSSPTSGKYEQYF.

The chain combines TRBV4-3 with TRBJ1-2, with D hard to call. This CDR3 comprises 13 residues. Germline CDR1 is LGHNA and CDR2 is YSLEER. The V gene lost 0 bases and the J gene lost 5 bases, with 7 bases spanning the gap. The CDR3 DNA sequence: TGCGCCAGCAGCCAAGATCCAGGTTATGGCTACACCTTC. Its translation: CASSQDPGYGYTF.

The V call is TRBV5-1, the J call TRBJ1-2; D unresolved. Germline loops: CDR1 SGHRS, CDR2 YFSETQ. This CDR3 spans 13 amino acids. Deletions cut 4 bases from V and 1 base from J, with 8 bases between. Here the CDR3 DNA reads TGCGCCAGCAGCGTCGAGGGTAACTATGGCTACACCTTC. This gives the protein CASSVEGNYGYTF.

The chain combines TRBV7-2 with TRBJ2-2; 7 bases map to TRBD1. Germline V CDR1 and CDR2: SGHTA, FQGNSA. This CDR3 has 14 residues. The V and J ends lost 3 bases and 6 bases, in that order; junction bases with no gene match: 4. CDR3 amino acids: CASSLRQGPGELFF. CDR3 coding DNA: TGTGCCAGCAGCTTGAGACAGGGCCCCGGGGAGCTGTTTTTT. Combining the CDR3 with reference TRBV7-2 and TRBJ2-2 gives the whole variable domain GAGVSQSPSNKVTEKGKDVELRCDPISGHTALYWYRQSLGQGLEFLIYFQGNSAPDKSGLPSDRFSAERTGGSVSTLTIQRTQQEDSAVYLCASSLRQGPGELFFGEGSRLTVL.

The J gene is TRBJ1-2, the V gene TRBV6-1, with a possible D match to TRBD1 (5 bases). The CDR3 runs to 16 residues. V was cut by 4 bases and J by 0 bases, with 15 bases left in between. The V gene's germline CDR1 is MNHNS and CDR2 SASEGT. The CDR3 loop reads CASSAITTGANYGYTF. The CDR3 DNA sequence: TGTGCCAGCAGTGCTATAACTACAGGAGCTAACTATGGCTACACCTTC.

CDR3 in amino acids: CAWSPTAHSNQPQHF. CDR3 sequence (DNA): TGTGCCTGGAGTCCGACAGCACATAGCAATCAGCCCCAGCATTTT. V usage is TRBV30 and J usage is TRBJ1-5, with D perhaps matching TRBD1 (5 bases). This CDR3 region has 15 residues. With 2 bases removed from V and 0 bases from J, the gap between germline ends came to 11 bases. Germline V CDR1 and CDR2: GTSNPN, SVGIG (reference sequence).

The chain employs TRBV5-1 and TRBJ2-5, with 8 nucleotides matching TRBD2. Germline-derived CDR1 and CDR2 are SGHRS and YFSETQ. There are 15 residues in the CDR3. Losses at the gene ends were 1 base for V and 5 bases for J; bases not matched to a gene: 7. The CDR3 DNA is TGCGCCAGCAGCTTGTCGGCGGGCGGGGGGGAGACCCAGTACTTC. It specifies CASSLSAGGGETQYF.

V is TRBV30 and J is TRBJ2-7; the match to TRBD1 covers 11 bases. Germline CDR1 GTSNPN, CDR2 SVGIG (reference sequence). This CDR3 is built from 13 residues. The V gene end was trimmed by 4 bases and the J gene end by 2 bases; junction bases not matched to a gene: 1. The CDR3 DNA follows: TGTGCCTGGACGGGACAGGGGGCCTACGAGCAGTACTTC. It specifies CAWTGQGAYEQYF.

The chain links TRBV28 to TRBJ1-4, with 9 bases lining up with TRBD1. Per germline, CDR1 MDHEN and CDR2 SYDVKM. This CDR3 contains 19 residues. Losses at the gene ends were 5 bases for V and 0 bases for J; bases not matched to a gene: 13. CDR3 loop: CASSPLPGQGGATNEKLFF. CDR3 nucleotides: TGTGCCAGCAGTCCTCTTCCGGGACAGGGAGGCGCAACTAATGAAAAACTGTTTTTT.

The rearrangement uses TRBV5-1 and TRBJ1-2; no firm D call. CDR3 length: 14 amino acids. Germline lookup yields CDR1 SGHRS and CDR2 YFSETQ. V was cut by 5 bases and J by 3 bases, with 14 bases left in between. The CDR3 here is CASSLATADYGYTF. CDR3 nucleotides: TGCGCCAGCAGTCTTGCTACAGCGGACTATGGCTACACCTTC. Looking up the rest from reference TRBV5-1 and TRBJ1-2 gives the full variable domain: KAGVTQTPRYLIKTRGQQVTLSCSPISGHRSVSWYQQTPGQGLQFLFEYFSETQRNKGNFPGRFSGRQFSNSRSEMNVSTLELGDSALYLCASSLATADYGYTFGSGTRLTVV.

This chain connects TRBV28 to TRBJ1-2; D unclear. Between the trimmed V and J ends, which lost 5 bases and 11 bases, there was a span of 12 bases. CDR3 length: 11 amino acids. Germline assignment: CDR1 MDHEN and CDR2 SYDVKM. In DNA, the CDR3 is TGTGCCAGCAGTCCTTCGGGAAGGTACACCTTC. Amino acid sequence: CASSPSGRYTF.

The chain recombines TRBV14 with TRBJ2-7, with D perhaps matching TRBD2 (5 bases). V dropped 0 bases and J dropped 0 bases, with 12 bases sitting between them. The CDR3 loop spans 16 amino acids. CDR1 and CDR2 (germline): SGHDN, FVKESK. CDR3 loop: CASSQDKGALSYEQYF. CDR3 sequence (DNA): TGTGCCAGCAGCCAAGATAAGGGAGCGCTCTCCTACGAGCAGTACTTC.